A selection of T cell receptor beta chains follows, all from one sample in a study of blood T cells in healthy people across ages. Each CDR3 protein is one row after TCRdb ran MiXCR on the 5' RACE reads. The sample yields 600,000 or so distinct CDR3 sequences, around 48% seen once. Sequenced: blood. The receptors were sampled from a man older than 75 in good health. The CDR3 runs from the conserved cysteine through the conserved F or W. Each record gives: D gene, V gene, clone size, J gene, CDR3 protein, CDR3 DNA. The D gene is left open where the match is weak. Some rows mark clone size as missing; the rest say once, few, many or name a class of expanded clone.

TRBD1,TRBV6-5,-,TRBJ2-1,CASTYRDRGFNEQFF,TGTGCCAGCACCTACCGGGACAGGGGGTTTAATGAGCAGTTCTTC
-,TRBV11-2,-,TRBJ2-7,CASSLVVREQYF,TGTGCCAGCAGCTTAGTGGTGCGCGAGCAGTACTTC
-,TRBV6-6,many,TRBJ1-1,CASSYSRGDTEAFF,TGTGCCAGCAGTTACTCCAGGGGTGACACTGAAGCTTTCTTT
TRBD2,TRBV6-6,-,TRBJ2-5,CVSSWERGGGETQYF,TGTGTCAGCAGTTGGGAGCGGGGGGGAGGTGAGACCCAGTACTTC
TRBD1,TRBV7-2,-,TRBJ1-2,CASSPQTGMGNYGYTF,TGTGCCAGCAGCCCCCAGACAGGGATGGGCAACTATGGCTACACCTTC
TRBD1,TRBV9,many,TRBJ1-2,CASSVGGTGRVGGYTF,TGTGCCAGCAGCGTAGGAGGGACAGGGAGAGTTGGTGGCTACACCTTC
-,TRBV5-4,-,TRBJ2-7,CASSPQVSSYEQYF,TGTGCCAGCAGTCCACAGGTATCCTCCTACGAGCAGTACTTC
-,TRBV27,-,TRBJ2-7,CASTSTSYEQYF,TGTGCCAGCACTTCGACAAGCTACGAGCAGTACTTC
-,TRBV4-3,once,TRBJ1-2,CASSQDVRSGGPNYVYTF,TGCGCCAGCAGCCAAGATGTCAGATCTGGCGGACCTAACTATGTCTACACCTTC
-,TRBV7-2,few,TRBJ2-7,CASSLVGVSSYEQYF,TGTGCCAGCAGCTTAGTGGGGGTTTCGTCCTACGAGCAGTACTTC